The present T cell receptor (beta chain) was sequenced within a study of blood T cell repertoires in COVID-19. At the level of the study: The origin of the acute and convalescent COVID-19 samples was the United States, Italy and Spain. T cells, B-cell-depleted T cells, or PBMCs supplied cDNA or gDNA.

This table comes from immunoSEQ multiplex PCR, and its TCRdb copy is limited to in-frame clones, with some not included. The sample lists about 15,000 clones, about 89% seen once, with under 35% in the top ten. The CDR3 consists of 14 residues. The V gene's germline CDR1 is SNHLY and CDR2 FYNNEI. Trimming stripped 7 bases from V and 9 bases from J, with 19 bases between. The receptor comes from an elderly woman with COVID-19, enrolled during active disease. Sequences were obtained from peripheral blood. The chain joins TRBV2 to TRBJ2-4, with D perhaps TRBD1 (6 bases). CDR3 protein: CASNVVQGLTIQYF. CDR3 DNA sequence: TGTGCCAGCAACGTGGTACAGGGTCTTACCATTCAGTACTTC.